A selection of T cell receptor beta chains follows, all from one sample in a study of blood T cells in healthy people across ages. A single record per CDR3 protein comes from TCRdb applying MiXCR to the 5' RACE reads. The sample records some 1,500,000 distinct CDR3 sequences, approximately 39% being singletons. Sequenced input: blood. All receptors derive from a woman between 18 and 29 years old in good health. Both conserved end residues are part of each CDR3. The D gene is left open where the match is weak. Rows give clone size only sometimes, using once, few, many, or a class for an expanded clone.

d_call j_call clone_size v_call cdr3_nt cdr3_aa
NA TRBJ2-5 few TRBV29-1 TGCAGCGTTGCCCGCTTTGGTAACAGGACTTACAATGAGCAGTACTTC CSVARFGNRTYNEQYF
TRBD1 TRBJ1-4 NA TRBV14 TGTGCCAGCAGCCAAGATCAACAGGGGGTAAATGAAAAACTGTTTTTT CASSQDQQGVNEKLFF
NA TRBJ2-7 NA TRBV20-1 TGCGGTGCTATGGGACAAACAAACTCCTACGAGCAGTACTTC CGAMGQTNSYEQYF
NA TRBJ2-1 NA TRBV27 TGTGCCAGCAGTTCCCCTTTGAGGGTGGGCGGCAATGAGCAGTTCTTC CASSSPLRVGGNEQFF
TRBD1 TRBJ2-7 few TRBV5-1 TGCGCCAGCAGCTTGGCCCGAACAGGGGGCAAAAACTACGAGCAGTACTTC CASSLARTGGKNYEQYF
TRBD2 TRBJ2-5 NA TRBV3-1 TGTGCCAGCAGCCAAGATTGGAGCGGGGGGGACCAAGAGACCCAGTACTTC CASSQDWSGGDQETQYF
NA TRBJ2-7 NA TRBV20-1 TGCAGTGCCCTCCCCGGGGGCTCCTACGAGCAGTACTTC CSALPGGSYEQYF
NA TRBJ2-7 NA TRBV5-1 TGCGCCAGCAGCGCAGGTCTTGAGCAGTACTTC CASSAGLEQYF
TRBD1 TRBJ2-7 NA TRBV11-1 TGTGCCAGCAGCGCCTACAGGGGCGCCTCTTCCTACGAGCAGTACTTC CASSAYRGASSYEQYF
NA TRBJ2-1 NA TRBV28 TGTGCCATCCAACCAGGATGGAATGAGCAGTTCTTC CAIQPGWNEQFF
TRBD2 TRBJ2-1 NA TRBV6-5 TGTGCCAGCACTCCCCTGGGAGCGGGAGACGGTGAGCAGTTCTTC CASTPLGAGDGEQFF
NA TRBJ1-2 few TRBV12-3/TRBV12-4 TGTGCCGCTGGAATTGTTGGGGGCTATGGCTACACCTTC CAAGIVGGYGYTF
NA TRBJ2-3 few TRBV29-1 TGCAGCGTTTCTCAGGAGACGGCAACAGATACGCAGTATTTT CSVSQETATDTQYF
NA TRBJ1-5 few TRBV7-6 TGTGCCAGCAGCTTAGCAGTAACAGGGCTTTTCGATCAGCCCCAGCATTTT CASSLAVTGLFDQPQHF
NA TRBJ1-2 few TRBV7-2 TGTGCCAGCAGCTTAGTGGCGGGCCCGGGTTTCACCTTC CASSLVAGPGFTF
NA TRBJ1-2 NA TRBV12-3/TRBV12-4 TGTGCCAGCAGTTTGCGGCAGGCTACTGGCTACACCTTC CASSLRQATGYTF
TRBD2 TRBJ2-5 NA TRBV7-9 TGTGCCAGCAGCTTAGTATCGGGAGGTGACGAGACCCAGTACTTC CASSLVSGGDETQYF
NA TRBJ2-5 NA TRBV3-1 TGTGCCAGCAGCCAAGATGTAACAGTCCTAAAACAGTACTTC CASSQDVTVLKQYF
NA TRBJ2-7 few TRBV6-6 TGTGCCAGCAGTTACTCGCCAGGAGGCGAGCAGTACTTC CASSYSPGGEQYF
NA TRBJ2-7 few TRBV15 TGTGCCACCAGCAGATCGGAGGGCAGCTACAATGAGCAGTACTTC CATSRSEGSYNEQYF
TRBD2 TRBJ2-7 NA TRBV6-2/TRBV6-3 TGTGCCAGCAGTCCGGGACTAGCTTACCACGAGCAGTACTTC CASSPGLAYHEQYF
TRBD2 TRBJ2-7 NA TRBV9 TGTGCCAGCAGCGTCCTCGGGACTAGCGGTTTCTACGAGCAGTACTTC CASSVLGTSGFYEQYF
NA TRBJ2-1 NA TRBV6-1 TGTGCCAGCAGTCGCGAAAGAAGACGGGTTCGTAGGGACAATGAGCAGTTCTTC CASSRERRRVRRDNEQFF
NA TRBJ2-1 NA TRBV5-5 TGTGCCAGCAGCTTGGAATTAGCGCAATACAATGAGCAGTTCTTC CASSLELAQYNEQFF
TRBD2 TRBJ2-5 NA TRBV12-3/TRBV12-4 TGTGCCAGCAGCGATCGACTAGCGGGGGAGGAAGAGACCCAGTACTTC CASSDRLAGEEETQYF
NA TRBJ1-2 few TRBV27 TGTGCCAGCAGTCACGGAGGGGCCCCCACCTATGGCTACACCTTC CASSHGGAPTYGYTF
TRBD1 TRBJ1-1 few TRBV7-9 TGTGCCAGCAGTTTGAAAACAGGGGGCACTGAAGCTTTCTTT CASSLKTGGTEAFF
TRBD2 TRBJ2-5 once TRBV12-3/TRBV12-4 TGTGCCAGCAGTTTAATAGCGGGCGTGGGGGATGAGCAGTACTTC CASSLIAGVGDEQYF
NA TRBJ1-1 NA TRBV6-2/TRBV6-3 TGTGCCAGCAGTTACTCGACTAGAGGGCTCCCTGAAGCTTTCTTT CASSYSTRGLPEAFF
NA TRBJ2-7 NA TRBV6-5 TGTGCCAGCAGTTACTCGGTGCAGGGGTCCTACGAGCAGTACTTC CASSYSVQGSYEQYF
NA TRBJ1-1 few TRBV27 TGTGCCAGCAGGACGACGGGTGAAGCTTTCTTT CASRTTGEAFF
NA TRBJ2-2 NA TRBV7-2 TGTGCCAGCAGCATACTAACAGGGAACACCGGGGAGCTGTTTTTT CASSILTGNTGELFF
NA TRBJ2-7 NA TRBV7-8 TGTGCCAGCAGCGTGGGATTTTTCTACGAGCAGTACTTC CASSVGFFYEQYF
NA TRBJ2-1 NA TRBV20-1 TGCAGTGCTAGCGAGCGGGCCGCCTACAATGAGCAGTTCTTC CSASERAAYNEQFF
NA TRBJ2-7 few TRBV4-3 TGCGCCAGCAGCCAAGCGAACGGGGCCCCCTACGAGCAGTACTTC CASSQANGAPYEQYF
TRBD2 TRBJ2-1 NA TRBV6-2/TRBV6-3 TGTGCCAGCACCAACCGGCTTGAGCGGGGGTACAATGAGCAGTTCTTC CASTNRLERGYNEQFF
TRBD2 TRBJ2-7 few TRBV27 TGTGCCAGCAGCAGACTAGCGGGGGGCTACGAGCAGTACTTC CASSRLAGGYEQYF
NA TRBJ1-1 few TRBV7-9 TGTGCCAGCAGCTTAGTTGTCGAAGCTTTCTTT CASSLVVEAFF
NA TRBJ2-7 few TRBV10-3 TGTGCCATCAGTCGCGAAGGAATAAGGAACGAGCAGTACTTC CAISREGIRNEQYF
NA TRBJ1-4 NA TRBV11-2 TGTGCCAGCAACCCAATCCACGGGGGTGAAAAACTGTTTTTT CASNPIHGGEKLFF